Following are 15 T cell receptor beta chains from one sample sequenced in a study of blood T cell repertoires in COVID-19. Profiling relied on immunoSEQ multiplex PCR, and the TCRdb table lists in-frame clones only, not all of them. The sample carries around 170,000 clones, around 83% recorded once. The specimen sequenced was peripheral blood. The receptors originated from a woman aged 25-40 years with active or convalescent COVID-19.

The V call is TRBV2, the J call TRBJ1-5; D call uncertain. Per germline, CDR1 SNHLY and CDR2 FYNNEI. This CDR3 is 13 amino acids long. The V end was cut by 7 bases, the J end by 6 bases, with 13 bases between. As DNA, the CDR3 is TGTGCCAGCACTGTGGAGGCTCGTCAGCCCCAGCATTTT. Residues: CASTVEARQPQHF.

The chain has TRBV5-3 and TRBJ1-6; D is possibly TRBD1 (6 bases). TRBV5-3 is an ORF; its function is uncertain. Trimming removed 7 bases at V and 4 bases at J, with 9 bases between. CDR3 length equals 13 residues. The chain's CDR3 is CARWTAYNSPLHF. Written as DNA, the CDR3 is TGTGCCAGATGGACAGCTTATAATTCACCCCTCCACTTT.

A few counts support this clone. The J gene is TRBJ1-3, the V gene TRBV19; D is uncertain. CDR3 length: 11 amino acids. Germline assignment: CDR1 LNHDA and CDR2 SQIVND (reference sequence). Deletions cut 3 bases from V and 7 bases from J, with 4 bases between. CDR3 region: CASSMRNTIYF. Here the CDR3 DNA reads TGTGCCAGTAGTATGCGGAACACCATATATTTT.

V gene TRBV11-3 combines with J gene TRBJ1-2, with 10 bases fitting TRBD1. CDR1 SGHNT and CDR2 YENEEA come from the germline V gene. V lost 1 base, J lost 14 bases, and 7 bases stayed unmatched. CDR3 size: 13 residues. CDR3 DNA: TGTGCCAGCAGCTTAGGTCGGGACAGGGGCTCTACCTTC. Translation: CASSLGRDRGSTF.

The chain carries TRBV7-9 and TRBJ1-3; no firm D call. The germline V gene encodes CDR1 SEHNR and CDR2 FQNEAQ (reference sequence). CDR3 length: 12 residues. V gave up 5 bases and J gave up 7 bases, with 9 bases separating them. CDR3 nucleotides: TGTGCCAGCAGCGGGAGTGGGAACACCATATATTTT. Translating it yields CASSGSGNTIYF.

This clone came up a few times. The chain is built from TRBV19 and TRBJ2-5; TRBD1 matches 10 bases. V gave up 4 bases and J gave up 3 bases; unmatched junction bases: 8. CDR1 and CDR2 (germline): LNHDA, SQIVND (reference sequence). There are 16 residues in the CDR3. The CDR3 loop reads CASSTPGQGKEETQYF. The CDR3 DNA sequence: TGTGCCAGTAGTACACCGGGACAGGGGAAGGAAGAGACCCAGTACTTC. The variable domain in full, completed from reference TRBV19 and TRBJ2-5, reads DGGITQSPKYLFRKEGQNVTLSCEQNLNHDAMYWYRQDPGQGLRLIYYSQIVNDFQKGDIAEGYSVSREKKESFPLTVTSAQKNPTAFYLCASSTPGQGKEETQYFGPGTRLLVL.

V and J are TRBV19 and TRBJ2-3; TRBD2 matches 8 bases. The CDR3 has 14 amino acids. Germline CDR1 is LNHDA and CDR2 is SQIVND (reference sequence). V lost 5 bases and J lost 3; bases outside the gene matches: 4. The CDR3 is CASSPGTRTDTQYF. Here the CDR3 DNA reads TGTGCCAGTAGTCCGGGGACTAGAACAGATACGCAGTATTTT.

CDR3 protein: CASSFHGQGGNYGYTF. The CDR3 DNA reads TGTGCCAGCAGTTTTCATGGACAGGGGGGTAACTATGGCTACACCTTC. The chain couples TRBV27 to TRBJ1-2; 10 bases are a match to TRBD1. The germline V gene encodes CDR1 MNHEY and CDR2 SMNVEV (reference sequence). The CDR3 runs 16 residues. Losses at the gene ends were 3 bases for V and 1 base for J; bases not matched to a gene: 5.

Only a few counts were recorded for this clone. The chain has TRBV7-2 and TRBJ2-3; 7 bases fit TRBD2. Looked up from germline, CDR1 is SGHTA and CDR2 is FQGNSA. The CDR3 contains 16 residues. V lost 6 bases to trimming and J lost 7 bases; unmatched junction nucleotides: 16. The CDR3 coding sequence is TGTGCCAGCAGAAAAGTTACCCTGACTAGCTGGTATACGCAGTATTTT. It is translated as CASRKVTLTSWYTQYF.

The rearrangement uses TRBV2 and TRBJ1-1; the match to TRBD1 covers 7 bases. Germline V gene lookup returns CDR1 SNHLY and CDR2 FYNNEI. V was clipped by 8 bases and J by 1 base; unmatched bases: 7. This CDR3 has 14 residues. CDR3 residues: CASPTGQTNTEAFF. The CDR3 DNA reads TGTGCCAGCCCAACGGGACAGACGAACACTGAAGCTTTCTTT.

Here the CDR3 DNA reads TGTGCCAGCAGCGAACAGGGGGCGAACACCGGGGAGCTGTTTTTT. Protein sequence: CASSEQGANTGELFF. The chain uses TRBV2 and TRBJ2-2, with TRBD1 matching 8 bases. The CDR3 length is 15 residues. The ends lost 6 bases at V and 0 bases at J; junction bases unmatched: 3. Per the germline V gene, CDR1 is SNHLY and CDR2 is FYNNEI.

The chain recombines TRBV2 with TRBJ2-1, with TRBD1 matching over 7 bases. The CDR3 length is 12 residues. The J segment lost 9 bases and the V segment lost 10 bases, leaving 9 bases of the junction unmatched. Germline lookup yields CDR1 SNHLY and CDR2 FYNNEI. CDR3 bases: TGTGCCACCACCACAGGGACAGCTGAGCAGTTCTTC. It translates to CATTTGTAEQFF. The variable domain in full, with the rest retrieved from reference TRBV2 and TRBJ2-1, is EPEVTQTPSHQVTQMGQEVILRCVPISNHLYFYWYRQILGQKVEFLVSFYNNEISEKSEIFDDQFSVERPDGSNFTLKIRSTKLEDSAMYFCATTTGTAEQFFGPGTRLTVL.

V usage is TRBV5-1 and J usage is TRBJ2-7; 9 bases fit TRBD1. Looked up from germline, CDR1 is SGHRS and CDR2 is YFSETQ. The CDR3 has 15 residues. Unmatched junction bases numbered 9, after V lost 4 bases and J lost 4 bases. CDR3 in DNA: TGCGCCAGCAGCAAGGGACAGGGAAGGGGTTACGAGCAGTACTTC. This sequence encodes CASSKGQGRGYEQYF.

The rearrangement links TRBV19 to TRBJ1-5; D is undetermined. The germline V and J ends were trimmed by 0 bases and 0 bases, with 15 bases remaining between them. Per the germline V gene, CDR1 is LNHDA and CDR2 is SQIVND (reference sequence). The CDR3 contains 18 residues. CDR3 sequence reads: CASSIERLQVVSNQPQHF. The DNA for the CDR3 is TGTGCCAGTAGTATAGAAAGGCTTCAGGTGGTTAGCAATCAGCCCCAGCATTTT.

This clone was seen just once. The chain joins TRBV27 to TRBJ2-5; D call uncertain. Looked up from germline, CDR1 is MNHEY and CDR2 is SMNVEV (reference sequence). The ends were cut back, 0 bases at V and 4 bases at J, with 3 bases in the middle. This CDR3 region has 12 residues. This CDR3 is CASSLSGETQYF. The CDR3, as DNA: TGTGCCAGCAGTTTATCCGGAGAGACCCAGTACTTC.